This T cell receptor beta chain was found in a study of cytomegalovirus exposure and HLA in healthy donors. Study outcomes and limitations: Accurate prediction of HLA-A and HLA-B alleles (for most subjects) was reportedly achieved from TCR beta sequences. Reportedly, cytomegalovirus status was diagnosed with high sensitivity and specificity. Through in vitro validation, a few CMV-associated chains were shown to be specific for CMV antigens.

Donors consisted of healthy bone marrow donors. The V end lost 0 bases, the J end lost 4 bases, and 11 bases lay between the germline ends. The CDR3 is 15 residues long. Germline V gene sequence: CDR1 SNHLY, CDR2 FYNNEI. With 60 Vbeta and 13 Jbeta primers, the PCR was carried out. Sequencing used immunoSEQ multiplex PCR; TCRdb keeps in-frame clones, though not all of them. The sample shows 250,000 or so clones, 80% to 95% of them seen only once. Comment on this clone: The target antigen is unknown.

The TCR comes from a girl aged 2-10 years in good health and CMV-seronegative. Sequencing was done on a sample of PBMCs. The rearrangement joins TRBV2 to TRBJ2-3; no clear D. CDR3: CASSEARSKADTQYF. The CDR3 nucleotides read TGTGCCAGCAGTGAAGCGCGGTCTAAGGCAGATACGCAGTATTTT.